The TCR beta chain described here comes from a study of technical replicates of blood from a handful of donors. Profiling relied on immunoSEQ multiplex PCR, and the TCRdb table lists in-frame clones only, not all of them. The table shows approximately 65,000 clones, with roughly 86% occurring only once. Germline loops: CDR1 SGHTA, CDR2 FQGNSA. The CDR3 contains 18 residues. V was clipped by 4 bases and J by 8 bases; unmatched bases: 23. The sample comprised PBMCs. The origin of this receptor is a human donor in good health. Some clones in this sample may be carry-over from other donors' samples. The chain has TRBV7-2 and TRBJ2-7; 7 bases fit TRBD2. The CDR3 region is CASSSPLQAGLEANQQYF. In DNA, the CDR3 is TGTGCCAGCAGCTCACCCCTCCAAGCGGGGTTGGAGGCAAACCAGCAGTACTTC.